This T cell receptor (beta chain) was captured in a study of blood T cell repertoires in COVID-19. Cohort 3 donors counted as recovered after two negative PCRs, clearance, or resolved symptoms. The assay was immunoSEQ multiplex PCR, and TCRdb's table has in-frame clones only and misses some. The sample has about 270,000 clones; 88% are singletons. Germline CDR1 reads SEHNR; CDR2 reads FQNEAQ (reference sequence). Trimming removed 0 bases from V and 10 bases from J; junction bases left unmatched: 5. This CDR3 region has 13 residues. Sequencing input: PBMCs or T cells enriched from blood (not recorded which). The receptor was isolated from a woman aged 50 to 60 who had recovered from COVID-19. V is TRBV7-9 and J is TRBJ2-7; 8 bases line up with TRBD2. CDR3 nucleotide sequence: TGTGCCAGCAGCTTAGCTGTAAGCGGGAGTCAGTACTTC. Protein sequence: CASSLAVSGSQYF.